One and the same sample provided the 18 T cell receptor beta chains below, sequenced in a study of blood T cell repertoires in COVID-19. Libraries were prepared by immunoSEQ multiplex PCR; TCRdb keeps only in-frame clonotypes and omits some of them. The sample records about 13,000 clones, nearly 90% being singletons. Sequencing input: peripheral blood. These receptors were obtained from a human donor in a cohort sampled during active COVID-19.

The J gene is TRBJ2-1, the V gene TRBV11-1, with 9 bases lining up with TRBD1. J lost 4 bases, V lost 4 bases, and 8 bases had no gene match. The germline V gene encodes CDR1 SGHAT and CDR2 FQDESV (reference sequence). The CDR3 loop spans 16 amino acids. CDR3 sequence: CASSSPGTGNYNEQFF. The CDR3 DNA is TGTGCCAGCAGCTCACCCGGGACAGGGAATTACAATGAGCAGTTCTTC. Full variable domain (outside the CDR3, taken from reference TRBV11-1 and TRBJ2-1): EAEVAQSPRYKITEKSQAVAFWCDPISGHATLYWYRQILGQGPELLVQFQDESVVDDSQLPKDRFSAERLKGVDSTLKIQPAELGDSAMYLCASSSPGTGNYNEQFFGPGTRLTVL.

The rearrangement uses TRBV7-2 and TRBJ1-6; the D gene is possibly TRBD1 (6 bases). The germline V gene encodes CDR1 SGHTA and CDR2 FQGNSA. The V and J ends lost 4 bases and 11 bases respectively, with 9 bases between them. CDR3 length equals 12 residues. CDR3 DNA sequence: TGTGCCAGCAGCTCAGGGGCGACACCCCTCCACTTT. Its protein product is CASSSGATPLHF.

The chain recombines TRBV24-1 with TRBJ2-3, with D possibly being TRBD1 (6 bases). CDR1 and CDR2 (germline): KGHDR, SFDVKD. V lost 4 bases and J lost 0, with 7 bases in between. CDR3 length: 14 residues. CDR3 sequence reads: CATSETGSTDTQYF. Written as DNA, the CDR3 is TGTGCCACCAGTGAGACAGGCAGCACAGATACGCAGTATTTT.

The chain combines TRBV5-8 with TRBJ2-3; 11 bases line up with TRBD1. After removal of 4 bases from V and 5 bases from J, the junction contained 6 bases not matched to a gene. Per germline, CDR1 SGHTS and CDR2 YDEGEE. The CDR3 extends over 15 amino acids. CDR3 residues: CASSHGTGGQDTQYF. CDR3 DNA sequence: TGTGCCAGCAGCCACGGGACAGGGGGTCAAGATACGCAGTATTTT.

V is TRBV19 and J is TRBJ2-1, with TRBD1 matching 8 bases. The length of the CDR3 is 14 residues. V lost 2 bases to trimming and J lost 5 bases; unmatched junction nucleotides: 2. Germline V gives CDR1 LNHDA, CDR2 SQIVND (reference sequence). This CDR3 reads CASSIQGANNEQFF. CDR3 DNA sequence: TGTGCCAGTAGTATACAGGGGGCCAACAATGAGCAGTTCTTC.

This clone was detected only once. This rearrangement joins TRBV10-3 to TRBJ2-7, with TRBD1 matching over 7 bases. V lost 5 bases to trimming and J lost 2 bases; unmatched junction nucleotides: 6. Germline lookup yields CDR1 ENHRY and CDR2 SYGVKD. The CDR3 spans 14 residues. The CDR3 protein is CAISTGTAPYEQYF. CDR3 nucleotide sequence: TGTGCCATCAGTACCGGGACAGCCCCCTACGAGCAGTACTTC.

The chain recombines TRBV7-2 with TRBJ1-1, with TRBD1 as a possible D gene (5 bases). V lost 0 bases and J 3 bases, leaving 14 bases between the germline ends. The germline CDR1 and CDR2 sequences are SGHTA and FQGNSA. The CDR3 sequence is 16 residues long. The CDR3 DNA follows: TGTGCCAGCAGCTTAGCGGGACTCAGGAGGGACACTGAAGCTTTCTTT. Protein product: CASSLAGLRRDTEAFF.

The CDR3 reads CASSVRTGVFNTEAFF. CDR3 nucleotides: TGTGCCAGCAGCGTAAGGACAGGGGTTTTTAACACTGAAGCTTTCTTT. This chain uses TRBV13 with TRBJ1-1; 9 bases agree with TRBD1. This CDR3 spans 16 amino acids. CDR1 and CDR2 from the germline V gene are PRHDT and FYEKMQ (reference sequence). V was clipped by 5 bases and J by 2 bases; unmatched bases: 9.

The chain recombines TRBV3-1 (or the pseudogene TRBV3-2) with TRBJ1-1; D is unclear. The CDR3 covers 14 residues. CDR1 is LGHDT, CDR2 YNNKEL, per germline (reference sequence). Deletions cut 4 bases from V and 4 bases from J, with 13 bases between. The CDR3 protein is CASSPPGPGTEAFF. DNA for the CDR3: TGTGCCAGCAGCCCACCGGGTCCCGGCACTGAAGCTTTCTTT.

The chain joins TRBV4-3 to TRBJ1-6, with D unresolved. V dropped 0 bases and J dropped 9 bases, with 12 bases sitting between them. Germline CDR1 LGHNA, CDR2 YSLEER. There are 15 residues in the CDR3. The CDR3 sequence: CASSQDRGNSSPLHF. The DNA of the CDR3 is TGCGCCAGCAGCCAAGATCGGGGTAATTCTTCACCCCTCCACTTT.

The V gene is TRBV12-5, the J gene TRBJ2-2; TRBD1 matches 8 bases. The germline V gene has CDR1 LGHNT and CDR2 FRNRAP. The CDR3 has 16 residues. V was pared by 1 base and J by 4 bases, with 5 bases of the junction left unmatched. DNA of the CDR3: TGTGCTAGTGGTTTGGGACAGGGGAAAATCACCGGGGAGCTGTTTTTT. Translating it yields CASGLGQGKITGELFF.

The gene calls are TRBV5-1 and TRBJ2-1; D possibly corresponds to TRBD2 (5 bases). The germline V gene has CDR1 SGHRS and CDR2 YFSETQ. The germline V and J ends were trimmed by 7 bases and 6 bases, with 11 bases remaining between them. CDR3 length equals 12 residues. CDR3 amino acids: CASLGMGNEQFF. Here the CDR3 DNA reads TGCGCCAGCCTCGGGATGGGCAATGAGCAGTTCTTC.

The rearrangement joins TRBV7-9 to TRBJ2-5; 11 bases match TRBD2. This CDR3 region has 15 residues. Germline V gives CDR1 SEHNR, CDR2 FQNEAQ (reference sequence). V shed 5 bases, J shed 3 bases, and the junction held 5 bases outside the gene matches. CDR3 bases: TGTGCCAGCAGCCGACTAGCGGGAAGGGAAGAGACCCAGTACTTC. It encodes CASSRLAGREETQYF.

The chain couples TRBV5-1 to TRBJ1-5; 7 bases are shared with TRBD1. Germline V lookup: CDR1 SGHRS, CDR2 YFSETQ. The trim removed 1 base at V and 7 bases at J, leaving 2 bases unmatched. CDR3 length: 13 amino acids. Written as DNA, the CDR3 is TGCGCCAGCAGCTTGACAGGGGAGCAGCCCCAGCATTTT. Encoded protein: CASSLTGEQPQHF.

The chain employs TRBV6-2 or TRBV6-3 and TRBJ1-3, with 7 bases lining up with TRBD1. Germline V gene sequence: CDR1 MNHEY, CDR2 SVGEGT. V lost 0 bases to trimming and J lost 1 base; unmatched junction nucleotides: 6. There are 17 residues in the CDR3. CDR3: CASSYSRGGASGNTIYF. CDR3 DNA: TGTGCCAGCAGTTACTCGAGAGGGGGCGCTTCTGGAAACACCATATATTTT.

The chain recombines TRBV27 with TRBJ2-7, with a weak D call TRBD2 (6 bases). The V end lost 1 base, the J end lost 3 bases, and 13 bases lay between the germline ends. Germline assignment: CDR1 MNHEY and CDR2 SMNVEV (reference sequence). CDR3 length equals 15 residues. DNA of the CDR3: TGTGCCAGCAGTTTATTTCGGGGGTTAGACTACGAGCAGTACTTC. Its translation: CASSLFRGLDYEQYF.

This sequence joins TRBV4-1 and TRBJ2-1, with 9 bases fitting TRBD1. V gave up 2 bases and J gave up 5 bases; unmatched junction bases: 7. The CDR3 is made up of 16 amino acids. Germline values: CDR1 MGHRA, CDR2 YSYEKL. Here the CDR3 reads CASSQRDRVWDNEQFF. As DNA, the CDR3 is TGCGCCAGCAGCCAAAGGGACAGGGTCTGGGACAATGAGCAGTTCTTC.

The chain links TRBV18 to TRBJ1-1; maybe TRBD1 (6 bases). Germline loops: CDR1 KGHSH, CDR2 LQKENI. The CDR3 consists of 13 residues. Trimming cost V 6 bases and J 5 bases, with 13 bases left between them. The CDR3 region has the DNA TGTGCCAGCTCCCAGGGGCTGAGGACTGAAGCTTTCTTT. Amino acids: CASSQGLRTEAFF.